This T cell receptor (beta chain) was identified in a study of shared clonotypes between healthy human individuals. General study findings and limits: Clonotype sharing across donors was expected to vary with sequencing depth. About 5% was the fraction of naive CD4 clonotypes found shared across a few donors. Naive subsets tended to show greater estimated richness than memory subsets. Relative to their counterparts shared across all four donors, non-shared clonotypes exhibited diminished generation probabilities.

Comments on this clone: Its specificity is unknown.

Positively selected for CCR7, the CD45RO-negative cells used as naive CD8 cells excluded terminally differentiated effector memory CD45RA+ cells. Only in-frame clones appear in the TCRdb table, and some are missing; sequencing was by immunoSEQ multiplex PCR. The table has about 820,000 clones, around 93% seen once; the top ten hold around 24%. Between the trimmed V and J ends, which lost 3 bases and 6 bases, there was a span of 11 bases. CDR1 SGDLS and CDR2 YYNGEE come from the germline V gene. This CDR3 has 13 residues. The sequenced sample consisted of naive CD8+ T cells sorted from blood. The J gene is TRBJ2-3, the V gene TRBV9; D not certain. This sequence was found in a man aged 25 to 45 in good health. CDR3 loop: CASSGDRRDTQYF. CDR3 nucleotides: TGTGCCAGCAGCGGAGACCGTCGGGATACGCAGTATTTT.